This passage covers 29 T cell receptor beta chains from one sample sequenced in a study of blood T cell repertoires in COVID-19. TCRdb's table, derived via immunoSEQ multiplex PCR, lists solely in-frame clones and lacks some. The table shows about 250,000 clones, with just under 85% occurring only once. The specimen sequenced was peripheral blood. The receptors shown here come from a man aged 50 or older with acute or convalescent COVID-19.

The chain combines TRBV18 with TRBJ1-4; D not certain. V was pared by 1 base and J by 2 bases, with 23 bases between. The CDR3 is made up of 20 amino acids. CDR1 is KGHSH and CDR2 is LQKENI in the germline V gene. The CDR3, as DNA: TGTGCCAGCTCACCACTTAAAGGGAGTCTAAGCGTATCTACTAATGAAAAACTGTTTTTT. Its translation: CASSPLKGSLSVSTNEKLFF. The whole variable domain, remainder taken from reference TRBV18 and TRBJ1-4, is NAGVMQNPRHLVRRRGQEARLRCSPMKGHSHVYWYRQLPEEGLKFMVYLQKENIIDESGMPKERFSAEFPKEGPSILRIQQVVRGDSAAYFCASSPLKGSLSVSTNEKLFFGSGTQLSVL.

The rearrangement joins TRBV18 to TRBJ1-4, with TRBD1 matching 7 bases. The CDR3 is 14 residues long. V lost 1 base, J lost 7 bases, and 3 bases stayed unmatched. Germline lookup yields CDR1 KGHSH and CDR2 LQKENI. CDR3 sequence reads: CASSPRDRSEKLFF. In DNA form, the CDR3 reads TGTGCCAGCTCACCACGGGACAGATCTGAAAAACTGTTTTTT.

This clone is a singleton in its sample. The V call is TRBV2, the J call TRBJ1-2, with D possibly matching TRBD1 (5 bases). Germline V gene lookup returns CDR1 SNHLY and CDR2 FYNNEI. The CDR3 covers 14 residues. Trimming pared 7 bases from V and 3 bases from J, leaving 15 bases between. The DNA for the CDR3 is TGTGCCAGCATCAAAAACCGGGGGGACTATGGCTACACCTTC. It specifies CASIKNRGDYGYTF.

The rearrangement joins TRBV9 to TRBJ2-7, with TRBD2 identical over 7 bases. This CDR3 has 15 amino acids. Germline-derived CDR1 and CDR2 are SGDLS and YYNGEE. Unmatched junction bases numbered 5, after V lost 0 bases and J lost 2 bases. The CDR3 DNA follows: TGTGCCAGCAGCGTAGGGCTAGCGGAGACCTACGAGCAGTACTTC. Translating gives CASSVGLAETYEQYF.

The V gene is TRBV9, the J gene TRBJ2-7, with D uncertain. Germline V gene sequence: CDR1 SGDLS, CDR2 YYNGEE. The V gene lost 3 bases and the J gene lost 6 bases, with 10 bases spanning the gap. The CDR3 runs 12 residues. CDR3 sequence reads: CASSEMWAEQYF. The CDR3 DNA sequence: TGTGCCAGCAGCGAAATGTGGGCCGAGCAGTACTTC.

This clone was detected once. The chain has TRBV5-1 and TRBJ1-1, with D perhaps TRBD1 (5 bases). The CDR3 totals 12 residues. V was cut by 4 bases and J by 6 bases, with 10 bases left in between. CDR1 is SGHRS and CDR2 is YFSETQ in the germline V gene. CDR3 bases: TGCGCCAGCAGCGGGGGGGTTTCTGAAGCTTTCTTT. Amino acid sequence: CASSGGVSEAFF.

The genes are TRBV5-4 and TRBJ1-3; no definite D call. Looked up from germline, CDR1 is SGHNT and CDR2 is YYREEE (reference sequence). V dropped 0 bases and J dropped 0 bases, with 10 bases sitting between them. The CDR3 extends over 16 amino acids. CDR3 region: CASSLAAGISGNTIYF. CDR3 DNA: TGTGCCAGCAGCTTGGCCGCCGGGATCTCTGGAAACACCATATATTTT.

The CDR3: CASSLARRREETQYF. In DNA, the CDR3 is TGCGCCAGCAGCTTGGCCCGGAGGCGGGAAGAGACCCAGTACTTC. The chain has TRBV5-1 and TRBJ2-5, with a weak D call TRBD2 (5 bases). Trimming left V 0 bases short and J 3 bases short, with 12 bases between. The CDR3 is 15 amino acids. CDR1 and CDR2 (germline): SGHRS, YFSETQ.

The V and J genes are TRBV6-6 and TRBJ1-2, with D uncertain. The CDR3 length is 15 residues. The V gene's germline CDR1 is MNHNY and CDR2 SVGAGI (reference sequence). V was clipped by 4 bases and J by 0 bases, with 12 bases between them. Here the CDR3 DNA reads TGTGCCAGCAGTTTACCGACACTAGCTAACTATGGCTACACCTTC. Translating gives CASSLPTLANYGYTF.

The chain combines TRBV7-3 with TRBJ2-1; 12 bases line up with TRBD2. This CDR3 spans 15 amino acids. Germline V lookup: CDR1 SGHTA, CDR2 FQGTGA. Losses at the gene ends were 4 bases for V and 7 bases for J; bases not matched to a gene: 5. This CDR3 reads CASSSPTSGSNEQFF. DNA for the CDR3: TGTGCCAGCAGCTCTCCGACTAGCGGGAGTAATGAGCAGTTCTTC.

The rearrangement joins TRBV3-1 (or the pseudogene TRBV3-2) to TRBJ2-3; 10 bases are a match to TRBD2. With V trimmed by 2 bases and J by 5 bases, 4 bases remained unmatched. The CDR3 covers 15 residues. Per the germline V gene, CDR1 is LGHDT and CDR2 is YNNKEL (reference sequence). CDR3 bases: TGTGCCAGCAGCCAATACAGCGGGGGGGAAGATACGCAGTATTTT. It specifies CASSQYSGGEDTQYF.

This rearrangement joins TRBV7-9 to TRBJ2-5; D gene uncertain. The V gene lost 0 bases and the J gene lost 5 bases, with 10 bases spanning the gap. There are 14 residues in the CDR3. Germline V gene sequence: CDR1 SEHNR, CDR2 FQNEAQ (reference sequence). CDR3 in DNA: TGTGCCAGCAGCTTAGCAGCCAAGTCGGAGACCCAGTACTTC. It encodes CASSLAAKSETQYF.

J is TRBJ1-2 and V is TRBV30; no clear D. The V end lost 0 bases, the J end lost 4 bases, and 9 bases lay between the germline ends. The V gene's germline CDR1 is GTSNPN and CDR2 SVGIG (reference sequence). The CDR3 extends over 13 amino acids. In DNA form, the CDR3 reads TGTGCCTGGAGTGTACCTCACAGCTATGGCTACACCTTC. Residues: CAWSVPHSYGYTF.

The chain combines TRBV6-1 with TRBJ1-3; D remains ambiguous. V was pared by 4 bases and J by 0 bases, with 13 bases between. Germline CDR1 and CDR2: MNHNS and SASEGT. There are 16 residues in the CDR3. Here the CDR3 DNA reads TGTGCCAGCAGTGGGTGGGCATACCACTCTGGAAACACCATATATTTT. This translates into CASSGWAYHSGNTIYF.

This clone was seen more than once but under ten times. The genes are TRBV27 and TRBJ1-2; D is unclear. Germline CDR1 MNHEY, CDR2 SMNVEV (reference sequence). CDR3 length: 12 amino acids. Trimming removed 6 bases from V and 8 bases from J, with 13 bases in between. The CDR3, as DNA: TGTGCCAGCAGACCTTATAACAACGGCTACACCTTC. It translates to CASRPYNNGYTF.

The chain combines TRBV30 with TRBJ1-2; 9 bases align to TRBD1. V was clipped by 4 bases and J by 2 bases; unmatched bases: 11. Germline lookup yields CDR1 GTSNPN and CDR2 SVGIG (reference sequence). CDR3 length: 16 amino acids. In nucleotides, the CDR3 is TGTGCCTGGAACCGCGAGGACAGGGGCGACAACTATGGCTACACCTTC. This encodes CAWNREDRGDNYGYTF.

This clone was seen once. The chain joins TRBV28 to TRBJ2-7, with 7 bases that match TRBD1. The CDR3 is made up of 14 amino acids. Losses at the gene ends were 5 bases for V and 0 bases for J; bases not matched to a gene: 4. Germline V gives CDR1 MDHEN, CDR2 SYDVKM. The CDR3: CASSPYRGSYEQYF. In DNA form, the CDR3 reads TGTGCCAGCAGTCCCTACAGGGGCTCCTACGAGCAGTACTTC.

The chain recombines TRBV27 with TRBJ1-6, with TRBD1 matching 9 bases. V shed 1 base and J 8 bases; nucleotides not matched to a gene: 0. Germline V gene lookup returns CDR1 MNHEY and CDR2 SMNVEV (reference sequence). There are 14 residues in the CDR3. As DNA, the CDR3 is TGTGCCAGCAGTTTATGGGACAGGGATTCACCCCTCCACTTT. Translated: CASSLWDRDSPLHF.

The rearrangement uses TRBV6-5 and TRBJ2-5; D not resolved. The ends were cut back, 0 bases at V and 12 bases at J, with 11 bases in the middle. CDR3 length: 12 amino acids. Germline-derived CDR1 and CDR2 are MNHEY and SVGAGI. The CDR3, as DNA: TGTGCCAGCAGTTACTCAGACAACGACAAGTACTTC. It is translated as CASSYSDNDKYF.

This clone has more than one count but fewer than ten. The genes are TRBV20-1 and TRBJ2-7; D is undetermined. Germline V gene lookup returns CDR1 DFQATT and CDR2 SNEGSKA (reference sequence). V was shortened by 7 bases and J by 6 bases, with 13 bases between the two germline ends. This CDR3 comprises 11 residues. The CDR3 spells CSGRQLGEQYF. CDR3 bases: TGCAGTGGGCGGCAGCTTGGCGAGCAGTACTTC.

The chain couples TRBV2 to TRBJ2-5; 16 bases agree with TRBD2. The CDR3 is made up of 16 amino acids. Germline-derived CDR1 and CDR2 are SNHLY and FYNNEI. V lost 3 bases to trimming and J lost 4 bases; unmatched junction nucleotides: 2. The CDR3: CASSDGTSGGAETQYF. CDR3 in DNA: TGTGCCAGCAGTGACGGGACTAGCGGGGGGGCAGAGACCCAGTACTTC.

V usage is TRBV6-5 and J usage is TRBJ1-1; no clear D gene. V dropped 0 bases and J dropped 1 base, with 9 bases sitting between them. Germline assignment: CDR1 MNHEY and CDR2 SVGAGI. The length of the CDR3 is 15 residues. This CDR3 is CASSYSKAGNTEAFF. CDR3 in DNA: TGTGCCAGCAGTTACTCGAAGGCGGGGAACACTGAAGCTTTCTTT.

The chain joins TRBV30 to TRBJ1-5; perhaps TRBD1 as D (6 bases). The V gene lost 2 bases and the J gene lost 7 bases, with 12 bases spanning the gap. Germline loops: CDR1 GTSNPN, CDR2 SVGIG (reference sequence). The length of the CDR3 is 13 residues. The CDR3 DNA sequence: TGTGCCTGGAGTCTCAGGGGAGACCAGCCCCAGCATTTT. It is translated as CAWSLRGDQPQHF.

The CDR3 sequence is CAISESRQGGGYTF. CDR3 nucleotides: TGTGCCATCAGTGAGTCGAGGCAGGGAGGTGGCTACACCTTC. The rearrangement joins TRBV10-3 to TRBJ1-2, with D possibly being TRBD1 (5 bases). Germline V gene lookup returns CDR1 ENHRY and CDR2 SYGVKD. V gave up 0 bases and J gave up 7 bases, with 12 bases separating them. This CDR3 spans 14 amino acids.

This chain uses TRBV12-3 or TRBV12-4 with TRBJ1-2, with D maybe TRBD1 (6 bases). The V end lost 1 base, the J end lost 7 bases, and 10 bases lay between the germline ends. The CDR3 has 13 residues. The CDR3 loop is CASSLVSDSGYTF. For the CDR3, the DNA is TGTGCCAGCAGTTTAGTCTCGGACAGTGGCTACACCTTC.

V gene TRBV6-5 combines with J gene TRBJ2-5; TRBD2 aligns across 7 bases. Trimming took 2 bases from V and 3 from J; bases not matched to a gene: 0. This CDR3 comprises 13 residues. Germline V gives CDR1 MNHEY, CDR2 SVGAGI. The CDR3 nucleotides are TGTGCCAGCAGTTACGGGGGGGAAGAGACCCAGTACTTC. It specifies CASSYGGEETQYF.

The chain employs TRBV12-5 and TRBJ2-7; 7 positions agree with TRBD1. Losses at the gene ends were 0 bases for V and 1 base for J; bases not matched to a gene: 0. The CDR3 is 14 residues long. CDR1 is LGHNT, CDR2 FRNRAP, per germline. CDR3 coding DNA: TGTGCTAGTGGTTTGGTACAGGGGTCCTACGAGCAGTACTTC. Protein sequence: CASGLVQGSYEQYF.

The chain uses TRBV27 and TRBJ2-3; the D gene is possibly TRBD1 (5 bases). The germline gives CDR1 MNHEY, CDR2 SMNVEV (reference sequence). V was shortened by 11 bases and J by 6 bases, with 21 bases between the two germline ends. CDR3 size: 14 residues. The CDR3 reads CAAAAGFGRDTQYF. In DNA form, the CDR3 reads TGTGCCGCGGCGGCAGGGTTCGGGCGGGATACGCAGTATTTT.

The chain employs TRBV6-5 and TRBJ1-2; D possibly corresponds to TRBD1 (5 bases). Germline V gives CDR1 MNHEY, CDR2 SVGAGI. Trimming took off 4 bases at V and 1 base at J, with 13 bases between the two ends. The CDR3 has 15 amino acids. The CDR3 bases are TGTGCCAGCAGTTCCCCCAGCAGGGATAACTATGGCTACACCTTC. Its translation: CASSSPSRDNYGYTF.